The rows below give T cell receptor beta chains drawn from one sample of a study of tissue T cells after allogeneic stem cell transplantation. TCRdb keeps only in-frame clones here, not all; method: immunoSEQ multiplex PCR. The table shows about 380 clones, with around 79% occurring only once. Specimen: jejunal tissue, collected at autopsy. These receptors all come from a female patient aged 35 to 75 with steroid-refractory graft-versus-host disease after an allogeneic stem cell transplant. Part of the T cell pool may stem from the graft donor. Both conserved end residues are part of each CDR3. Fields, in order: J gene, clone size, D gene, V gene, CDR3 protein, CDR3 DNA. D genes are given only for firm matches. Expanded clones are given a class, and other clones once, few, many or no size at all.

>TRBJ2-7|once|.|TRBV4-1
CASSLSVGPYYEQYF
TGCGCCAGCAGCCTAAGCGTTGGTCCCTACTACGAGCAGTACTTC
>TRBJ2-2|.|TRBD1|TRBV2
CASSGTGGFTGELFF
TGTGCCAGCAGCGGGACAGGGGGCTTCACCGGGGAGCTGTTTTTT
>TRBJ2-7|.|TRBD1|TRBV6-5
CASSYDPGTGSYEQYF
TGTGCCAGCAGTTACGATCCCGGGACAGGGTCCTACGAGCAGTACTTC
>TRBJ2-3|.|TRBD1|TRBV24-1
CATSDRTGAITDTQYF
TGTGCCACCAGTGATCGGACAGGGGCTATCACAGATACGCAGTATTTT
>TRBJ1-2|.|.|TRBV18
CASSPHKGRAGGYGYTF
TGTGCCAGCTCACCCCACAAAGGGAGGGCTGGGGGTTATGGCTACACCTTC
>TRBJ1-1|.|TRBD1|TRBV12-3/TRBV12-4
CASKGTGQTEAFF
TGTGCCAGCAAAGGGACAGGGCAAACTGAAGCTTTCTTT
>TRBJ2-1|few|TRBD2|TRBV11-2
CASSNSPSGKSSYNEQFF
TGTGCCAGCAGCAACTCCCCTAGCGGAAAGAGCTCCTACAATGAGCAGTTCTTC
>TRBJ1-1|.|.|TRBV12-3/TRBV12-4
CASSPSLNTEAFF
TGTGCCAGCAGTCCCTCCCTGAACACTGAAGCTTTCTTT
>TRBJ2-5|.|TRBD1|TRBV7-9
CASSLGQGLETQYF
TGTGCCAGCAGCTTAGGACAGGGGTTAGAGACCCAGTACTTC
>TRBJ1-1|.|TRBD1|TRBV7-9
CASIRDSLNTEAFF
TGTGCCAGCATCCGGGACAGCTTGAACACTGAAGCTTTCTTT